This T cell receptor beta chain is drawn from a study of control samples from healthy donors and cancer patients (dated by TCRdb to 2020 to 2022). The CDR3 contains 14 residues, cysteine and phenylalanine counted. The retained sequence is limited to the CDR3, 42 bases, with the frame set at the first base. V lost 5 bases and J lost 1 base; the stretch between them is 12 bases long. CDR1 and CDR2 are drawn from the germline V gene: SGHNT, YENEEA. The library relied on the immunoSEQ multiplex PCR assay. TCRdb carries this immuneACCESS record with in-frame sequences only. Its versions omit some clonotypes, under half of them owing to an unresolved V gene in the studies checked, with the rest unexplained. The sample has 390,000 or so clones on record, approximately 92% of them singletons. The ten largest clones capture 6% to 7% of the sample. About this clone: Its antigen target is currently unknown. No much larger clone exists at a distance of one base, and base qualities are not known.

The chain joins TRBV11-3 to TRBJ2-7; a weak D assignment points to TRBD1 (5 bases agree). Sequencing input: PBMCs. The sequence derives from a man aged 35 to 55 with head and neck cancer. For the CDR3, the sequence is CASSRTGRSYEQYF. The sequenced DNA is TGTGCCAGCAGCCGAACAGGACGTTCCTACGAGCAGTACTTC.